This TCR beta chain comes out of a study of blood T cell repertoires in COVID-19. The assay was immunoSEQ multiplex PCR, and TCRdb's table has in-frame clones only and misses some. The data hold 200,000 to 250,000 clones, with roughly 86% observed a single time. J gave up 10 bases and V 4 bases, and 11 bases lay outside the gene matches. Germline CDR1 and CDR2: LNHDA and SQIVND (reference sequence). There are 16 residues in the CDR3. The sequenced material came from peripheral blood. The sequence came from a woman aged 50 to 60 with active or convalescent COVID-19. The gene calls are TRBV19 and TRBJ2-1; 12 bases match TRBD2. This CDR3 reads CASSTSTSGRTGEQFF. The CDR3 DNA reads TGTGCCAGTAGTACATCGACTAGCGGGAGAACGGGCGAGCAGTTCTTC.